This T cell receptor beta chain was found in a study of shared clonotypes between healthy human individuals. This CDR3 spans 13 amino acids. Per germline, CDR1 SGHVS and CDR2 FQNEAQ. J was trimmed by 7 bases and V by 3 bases; bases with no gene match: 2. TCRdb's copy holds only in-frame clones and misses some; the assay was immunoSEQ multiplex PCR. The table shows some 1 million clones, with around 76% occurring only once. The receptor comes from a man younger than 35 in good health. The sequenced sample consisted of memory CD4+ T cells sorted from blood. Subset here: CD45RA-negative fraction. This chain connects TRBV7-8 to TRBJ2-5; TRBD1 agrees at 10 bases. CDR3 loop: CASSFGTGVTQYF. CDR3 DNA sequence: TGTGCCAGCAGCTTTGGGACAGGGGTGACCCAGTACTTC.